This TCR beta chain originates from a study of blood T cell repertoires in COVID-19 (dated by TCRdb to the early 2020s). Notes on the research overall: Samples covering the acute and convalescent phases of COVID-19 were provided by collaborators in the United States, Italy and Spain. Deeply sampled blood TCRbeta repertoires from subjects exposed to, actively infected with, or recovered from COVID-19 were included in the dataset. The prospective study material was composed of cDNA or gDNA derived from T cells, B-cell-depleted T cells, or PBMCs. Samples were obtained from the ongoing ImmuneRACE study (first 160 participants) and from approximately 1,200 subjects provided by 6 global collaborators. The repertoires were released in a freely available public database intended as a resource for research on the immune response to SARS-CoV-2. A de-identified subject ID, COVID-19 status, age in years and sex were almost always included in the sample metadata. HLA class I and class II types, where available, came from metadata supplied by the sample provider rather than from assay-based typing. Study-level results and caveats: The amount of clinical and demographic metadata varied by source and participant and was provided uncurated.

Whole blood was collected in K2EDTA tubes by collaborating institutions according to the institutions' own protocols. For TCRbeta analysis, collaborator samples were shipped as frozen whole blood, as isolated PBMCs, or as DNA extracted from either sample type. Remarks on this clone: This receptor's antigen is unknown. Base qualities are not recorded, but no much larger clone differs from it by a single base.

CDR3 length: 13 amino acids, cysteine to phenylalanine. The sequence is cut down to CDR3 DNA, 39 bases in frame from base 1. V ends up 4 bases short and J 8 bases short, with an unmatched junction base count of 5. CDR1 and CDR2 are read off the germline V gene (reference sequence) as SGHNT and YYREEE. The immunoSEQ Assay, a bias-controlled multiplex PCR, was used to amplify TCRbeta CDR3 regions from genomic DNA. Processing in the source paper ran as follows. Within the assay, amplification of reference gene primers was used to estimate how many nucleated cells each sample contained. To quantify the absolute abundance of each unique TCRbeta CDR3 rearrangement, sequence reads were collapsed and filtered. Productive Simpson clonality was computed per sample as the square root of Simpson's diversity index over productive rearrangements. As stored in TCRdb, this immuneACCESS dataset retains in-frame rearrangements with V and J assigned. A fraction of the clones does not appear; measured against another copy, unresolved V genes explain less than half of the discrepancy, and the remainder lacks a known reason. V, J and clone size are taken as reported in that table, and D and trimming were inferred from the DNA itself. Present in this sample are about 99,000 clones, roughly 91% of which were seen just once. The ten largest make up 6% of the sample.

The clonotype was recovered from a human donor in a cohort sampled during active COVID-19. The rearranged segments are TRBV5-4 and TRBJ2-2, with 7 junctional bases fitting TRBD1. Sequencing was carried out using peripheral blood. The CDR3 loop reads CASSVLQGGELFF. The DNA is as follows: TGTGCCAGCAGCGTGTTACAGGGGGGGGAGCTGTTTTTT. The reference TRBV5-4 and TRBJ2-2 proteins fill in what lies around the CDR3, so the full variable domain reads ETGVTQSPTHLIKTRGQQVTLRCSSQSGHNTVSWYQQALGQGPQFIFQYYREEENGRGNFPPRFSGLQFPNYSSELNVNALELDDSALYLCASSVLQGGELFFGEGSRLTVL.